What follows are 22 T cell receptor beta chains derived from one specimen sequenced in a study of beta chain features in type 1 diabetes. Expressed TCRB transcripts were sequenced because the isolated RNA had all been reverse transcribed beforehand. Data came from immunoSEQ multiplex PCR; TCRdb stores just in-frame clones and leaves some out. The table includes about 320,000 clones, 14% detected once. The sequenced sample consisted of central memory CD4+ T cells from blood. The receptors stem from a man aged 25-45 years in good health.

The chain is built from TRBV5-8 and TRBJ2-7; D is unclear. Germline V gives CDR1 SGHTS, CDR2 YDEGEE. V dropped 4 bases and J dropped 2 bases, with 4 bases sitting between them. The CDR3 spans 11 residues. This CDR3 is CASSRAYEQYF. As DNA, the CDR3 is TGTGCCAGCAGCCGAGCCTACGAGCAGTACTTC. Full variable domain (remainder filled in from reference TRBV5-8 and TRBJ2-7): EAGVTQSPTHLIKTRGQQATLRCSPISGHTSVYWYQQALGLGLQFLLWYDEGEERNRGNFPPRFSGRQFPNYSSELNVNALELEDSALYLCASSRAYEQYFGPGTRLTVT.

The CDR3 DNA sequence: TGTGCCAGCGGATACAGGAGGACAACCGGGGAGCTGTTTTTT. It encodes CASGYRRTTGELFF. The J gene is TRBJ2-2, the V gene TRBV6-6; perhaps D is TRBD1 or TRBD2 (5 bases each). The CDR3 consists of 14 residues. Per germline, CDR1 MNHNY and CDR2 SVGAGI (reference sequence). The ends were cut back, 8 bases at V and 5 bases at J, with 15 bases in the middle.

This clone was observed a handful of times. This rearrangement joins TRBV5-5 to TRBJ2-5; 14 positions match TRBD2. The CDR3 spans 16 residues. Trimming at V came to 3 bases and at J to 5 bases, leaving 6 bases not matched to a gene. The germline gives CDR1 SGHKS, CDR2 YYEKEE (reference sequence). The CDR3 sequence is CASSSGLAGGTETQYF. The DNA of the CDR3 is TGTGCCAGCAGCTCTGGACTAGCGGGGGGTACGGAGACCCAGTACTTC.

The genes are TRBV4-3 and TRBJ1-2, with D hard to call. Germline V lookup: CDR1 LGHNA, CDR2 YSLEER. This CDR3 comprises 13 residues. V shed 4 bases and J shed 1 base, with 7 bases lying between them. The CDR3 loop is CASSLPDNYGYTF. The CDR3 DNA follows: TGCGCCAGCAGCCTGCCAGATAACTATGGCTACACCTTC.

About this clone itself: The conserved closing phenylalanine or tryptophan is absent in this CDR3, likely reflecting a read error. The limits of the CDR3 on the DNA are not certain, so only TCRdb's listed CDR3 is given. The chain uses TRBV11-2 and TRBJ1-6. The germline V gene encodes CDR1 SGHAT and CDR2 FQNNGV. The CDR3 region is 12 residues in length, termini included. The CDR3 loop is CASSLSRGPLVA.

V gene TRBV9 combines with J gene TRBJ2-5; no definite D call. The V gene's germline CDR1 is SGDLS and CDR2 YYNGEE. V was cut by 0 bases and J by 2 bases, with 11 bases left in between. CDR3 size: 15 residues. The CDR3 nucleotides are TGTGCCAGCAGCGTAGGGTTGGGCAGTCAAGAGACCCAGTACTTC. It codes for CASSVGLGSQETQYF.

This clone showed up many times. The chain recombines TRBV13 with TRBJ1-4, with no clear D. Trimming pared 2 bases from V and 3 bases from J, leaving 7 bases between. CDR1 PRHDT and CDR2 FYEKMQ come from the germline V gene (reference sequence). The CDR3 consists of 14 residues. The CDR3 loop is CASSLKVANEKLFF. The DNA for the CDR3 is TGTGCCAGCAGCTTAAAGGTGGCTAATGAAAAACTGTTTTTT. Together with reference TRBV13 and TRBJ1-4, the CDR3 gives the full variable domain: AAGVIQSPRHLIKEKRETATLKCYPIPRHDTVYWYQQGPGQDPQFLISFYEKMQSDKGSIPDRFSAQQFSDYHSELNMSSLELGDSALYFCASSLKVANEKLFFGSGTQLSVL.

This clone was counted between two and nine times. J is TRBJ1-6 and V is TRBV11-2, with TRBD1 matching 11 bases. Losses at the gene ends were 5 bases for V and 4 bases for J; bases not matched to a gene: 4. CDR3 length: 16 residues. Germline loops: CDR1 SGHAT, CDR2 FQNNGV. CDR3: CASSRTGGSYNSPLHF. Written as DNA, the CDR3 is TGTGCCAGCAGCAGGACAGGGGGCTCTTATAATTCACCCCTCCACTTT.

This clone was seen a few times. The chain employs TRBV7-2 and TRBJ2-2; D unclear. The CDR3 has 11 residues. The ends were cut back, 7 bases at V and 5 bases at J, with 5 bases in the middle. The germline gives CDR1 SGHTA, CDR2 FQGNSA. DNA of the CDR3: TGTGCCAGCACCCGAACCGGGGAGCTGTTTTTT. This encodes CASTRTGELFF. Together with reference TRBV7-2 and TRBJ2-2, the CDR3 gives the full variable domain: GAGVSQSPSNKVTEKGKDVELRCDPISGHTALYWYRQSLGQGLEFLIYFQGNSAPDKSGLPSDRFSAERTGGSVSTLTIQRTQQEDSAVYLCASTRTGELFFGEGSRLTVL.

This clone was counted at least ten times. This chain joins TRBV7-9 and TRBJ1-2; D remains unclear. This CDR3 contains 11 residues. V was clipped by 6 bases and J by 6 bases, with 8 bases between them. From germline, CDR1 is SEHNR and CDR2 FQNEAQ (reference sequence). The CDR3 loop reads CASRSGHGYTF. For the CDR3, the DNA is TGTGCCAGCAGATCTGGGCATGGCTACACCTTC.

In this sample, this clone turned up a few times. The J gene is TRBJ2-7, the V gene TRBV5-6, with 10 bases identical to TRBD1. The CDR3 sequence is 13 residues long. J lost 4 bases, V lost 5 bases, and 3 bases had no gene match. Germline V gene data show CDR1 as SGHDT and CDR2 as YYEEEE. CDR3 protein: CASRRTGGYEQYF. CDR3 in DNA: TGTGCCAGCAGAAGGACAGGGGGTTACGAGCAGTACTTC.

CDR3 bases: TGTGCCAGCAGTGAACTTGGGGACTCCAGTCAAGGCTATGGCTACACCTTC. It is translated as CASSELGDSSQGYGYTF. The rearrangement links TRBV25-1 to TRBJ1-2; D is perhaps TRBD1 (5 bases). Germline CDR1 is MGHDK and CDR2 is SYGVNS. The CDR3 contains 17 residues. The V and J ends lost 2 bases and 4 bases respectively, with 20 bases between them.

V gene TRBV5-1 combines with J gene TRBJ1-2; 9 positions agree with TRBD1. This CDR3 has 14 residues. Trimming removed 4 bases from V and 3 bases from J; junction bases left unmatched: 4. CDR1 is SGHRS and CDR2 is YFSETQ in the germline V gene. DNA of the CDR3: TGCGCCAGCAGCATGGGACAGGGAGACTATGGCTACACCTTC. Translation gives CASSMGQGDYGYTF.

The rearrangement joins TRBV9 to TRBJ2-4, with 11 bases matching TRBD1. Germline lookup yields CDR1 SGDLS and CDR2 YYNGEE. The CDR3 extends over 17 amino acids. V lost 3 bases and J lost 4; bases outside the gene matches: 9. The CDR3 nucleotides read TGTGCCAGCAGCGCGGGCCACGGACAGGGGGCGAAAAACATTCAGTACTTC. It specifies CASSAGHGQGAKNIQYF.

The table lists this clone with a count of one. The chain employs TRBV7-2 and TRBJ1-2; 8 bases are a match to TRBD1. Germline trimming cut 1 base from V and 2 bases from J; bases unmatched to any gene: 12. The germline gives CDR1 SGHTA, CDR2 FQGNSA. This CDR3 comprises 18 residues. The chain's CDR3 is CASSLGSSMGQVNYGYTF. DNA for the CDR3: TGTGCCAGCAGCTTAGGATCCAGTATGGGACAGGTGAACTATGGCTACACCTTC.

V gene TRBV7-2 combines with J gene TRBJ1-1; 7 bases align to TRBD1. Germline V lookup: CDR1 SGHTA, CDR2 FQGNSA. J gave up 4 bases and V 5 bases, and 10 bases lay outside the gene matches. The length of the CDR3 is 15 residues. The CDR3 DNA follows: TGTGCCAGCAGCCCCTCTTTTCAGGGGGGCACTGAAGCTTTCTTT. It is translated as CASSPSFQGGTEAFF.

The rearrangement links TRBV28 to TRBJ2-3; no clear D gene. The CDR3 contains 8 residues. Trimming shortened V by 8 bases and J by 6 bases, and 0 bases separated the two germline ends. Per the germline V gene, CDR1 is MDHEN and CDR2 is SYDVKM. The CDR3 DNA reads as TGTGCCAGCGATACGCAGTATTTT. This sequence encodes CASDTQYF.

This clone has just a few counts. The chain links TRBV2 to TRBJ2-3; either TRBD1 or TRBD2 may fit D (5 bases each). Trimming removed 6 bases at V and 1 base at J, with 17 bases between. This CDR3 has 16 residues. Looked up from germline, CDR1 is SNHLY and CDR2 is FYNNEI. CDR3 amino acids: CASRASAGRGTDTQYF. The CDR3 DNA follows: TGTGCCAGCAGAGCCTCAGCAGGGAGAGGCACAGATACGCAGTATTTT.

V and J are TRBV7-2 and TRBJ2-2; TRBD1 matches at 9 bases. The germline V gene encodes CDR1 SGHTA and CDR2 FQGNSA. V was clipped by 5 bases and J by 0 bases; unmatched bases: 1. This CDR3 contains 15 residues. The CDR3 nucleotides read TGTGCCAGCAGCCGGACAGGGGCGAACACCGGGGAGCTGTTTTTT. Its translation is CASSRTGANTGELFF.

This clone was picked up a small number of times. The CDR3 spells CANPSLSPSSSYEQYV. The CDR3 DNA follows: TGTGCCAACCCCTCTCTCTCTCCTTCTTCCTCCTACGAGCAGTACGTC. The chain is built from TRBV28 and TRBJ2-7; D gene uncertain. Germline V lookup: CDR1 MDHEN, CDR2 SYDVKM. Trimming took off 10 bases at V and 0 bases at J, with 22 bases between the two ends. CDR3 length: 16 residues.

This clone appeared a few times. The rearrangement links TRBV9 to TRBJ2-3; no firm D call. Trimming removed 2 bases at V and 4 bases at J, with 20 bases between. This CDR3 has 17 amino acids. Germline V lookup: CDR1 SGDLS, CDR2 YYNGEE. The CDR3 here is CASSVSGIQTSPDTQYF. The CDR3 nucleotides read TGTGCCAGCAGCGTGTCTGGGATCCAAACCTCACCAGATACGCAGTATTTT.

This chain joins TRBV28 and TRBJ1-2; D is unresolved. Germline V gives CDR1 MDHEN, CDR2 SYDVKM. The CDR3 has 12 residues. Trimming cost V 7 bases and J 5 bases, with 11 bases left between them. CDR3 region: CASTPFGYGYTF. CDR3 in DNA: TGTGCCAGCACCCCATTCGGATATGGCTACACCTTC.